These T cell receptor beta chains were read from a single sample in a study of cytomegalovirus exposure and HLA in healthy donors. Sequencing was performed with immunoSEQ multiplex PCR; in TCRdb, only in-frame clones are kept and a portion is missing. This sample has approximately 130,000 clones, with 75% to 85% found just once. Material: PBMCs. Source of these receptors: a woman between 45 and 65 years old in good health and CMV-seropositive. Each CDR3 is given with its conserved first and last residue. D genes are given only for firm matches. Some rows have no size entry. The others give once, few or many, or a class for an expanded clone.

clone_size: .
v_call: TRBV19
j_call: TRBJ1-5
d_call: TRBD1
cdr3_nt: TGTGCCAGTAGTAGTCACCGGGACAGCAAAATACCGGGAGCGAATCAGCCCCAGCATTTT
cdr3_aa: CASSSHRDSKIPGANQPQHF

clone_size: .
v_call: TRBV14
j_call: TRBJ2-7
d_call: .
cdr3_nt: TGTGCCAGCAGCCAAGGTGGGGCCCAAGACTACGAGCAGTACTTC
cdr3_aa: CASSQGGAQDYEQYF

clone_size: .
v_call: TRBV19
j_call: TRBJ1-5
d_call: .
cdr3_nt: TGTGCCAGTAACCCCCGCGGAACTAGCAATCAGCCCCAGCATTTT
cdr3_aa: CASNPRGTSNQPQHF

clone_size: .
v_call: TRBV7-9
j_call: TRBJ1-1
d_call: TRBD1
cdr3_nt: TGTGCCAGCAGCCCCGGGACAGGGCTTGACACTGAAGCTTTCTTT
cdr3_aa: CASSPGTGLDTEAFF

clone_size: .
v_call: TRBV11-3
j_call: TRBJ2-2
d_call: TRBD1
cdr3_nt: TGTGCCAGCAGCGCGGGGACAGGGGGCTTATTTCGCGCCGGGGAGCTGTTTTTT
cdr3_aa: CASSAGTGGLFRAGELFF

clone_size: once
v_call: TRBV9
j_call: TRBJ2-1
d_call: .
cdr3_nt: TGTGCCAGCAGCGTAGGCGGCCGGATACAAACTGAGCAGTTCTTC
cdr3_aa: CASSVGGRIQTEQFF

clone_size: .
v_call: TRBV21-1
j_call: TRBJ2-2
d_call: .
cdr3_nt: TGTGCCAGCAGCAACACCAGTACCGGGGAGCTGTTTTTT
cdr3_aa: CASSNTSTGELFF

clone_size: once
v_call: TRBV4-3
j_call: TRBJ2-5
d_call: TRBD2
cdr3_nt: TGCGCCAGCAGCCCGGGAGGGCTAGCGGGAGGGGAGACCCAGTACTTC
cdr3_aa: CASSPGGLAGGETQYF

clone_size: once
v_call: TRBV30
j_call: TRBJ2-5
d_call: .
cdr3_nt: TGTGCCTGGAATCGGCGGGCGACCTCAGAGACCCAGTACTTC
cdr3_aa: CAWNRRATSETQYF

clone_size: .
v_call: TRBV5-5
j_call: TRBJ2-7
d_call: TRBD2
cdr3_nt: TGTGCCAGCAGCTTCGGACTAGCGTCGCCCTACGAGCAGTACTTC
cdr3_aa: CASSFGLASPYEQYF

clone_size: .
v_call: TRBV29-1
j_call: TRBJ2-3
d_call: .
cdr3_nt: TGCAGCGTTGCGGCTAGCGGCACAGATACGCAGTATTTT
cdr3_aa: CSVAASGTDTQYF

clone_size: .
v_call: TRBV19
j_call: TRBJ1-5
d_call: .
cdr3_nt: TGTGCCAGTAGTATTGGGCAGTTGGAGCCCCAGCATTTT
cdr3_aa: CASSIGQLEPQHF

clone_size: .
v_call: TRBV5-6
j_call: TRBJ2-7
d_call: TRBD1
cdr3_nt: TGTGCCAGCAGCCTGGGACAGGGGGCCTACGAGCAGTACTTC
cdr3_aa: CASSLGQGAYEQYF

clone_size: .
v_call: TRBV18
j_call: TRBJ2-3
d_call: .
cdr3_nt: TGTGCCAGCTCACCTAGCGGAGATACGCAGTATTTT
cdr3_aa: CASSPSGDTQYF

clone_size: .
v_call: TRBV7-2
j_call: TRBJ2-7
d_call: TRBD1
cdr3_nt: TGTGCCAGCAGTTTAACCGGGACAGGGGGTTACGAGCAGTACTTC
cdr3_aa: CASSLTGTGGYEQYF

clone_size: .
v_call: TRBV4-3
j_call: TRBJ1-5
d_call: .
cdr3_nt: TGCGCCAGCAGCCAAGGCAGGGGTCAGCCCCAGCATTTT
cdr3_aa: CASSQGRGQPQHF

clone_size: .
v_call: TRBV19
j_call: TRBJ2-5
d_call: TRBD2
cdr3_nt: TGTGCCAGTAGTATCGGACTAGCGGGAGGTCTAGAGACCCAGTACTTC
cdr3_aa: CASSIGLAGGLETQYF

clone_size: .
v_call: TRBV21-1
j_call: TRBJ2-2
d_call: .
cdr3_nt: TGTGCCAGCAGGACACAGGGGGTCACCGGGGAGCTGTTTTTT
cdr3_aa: CASRTQGVTGELFF

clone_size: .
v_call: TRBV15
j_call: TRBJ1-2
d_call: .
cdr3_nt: TGTGCCACCAGCCTAGGGGCAGGCCCTAACTATGGCTACACCTTC
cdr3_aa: CATSLGAGPNYGYTF

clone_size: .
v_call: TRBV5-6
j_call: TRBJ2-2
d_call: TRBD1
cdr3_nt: TGTGCCAGCAGCCTACCAGGGGGCTCGAACACCGGGGAGCTGTTTTTT
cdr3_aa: CASSLPGGSNTGELFF

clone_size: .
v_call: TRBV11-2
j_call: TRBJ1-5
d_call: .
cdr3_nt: TGTGCCAGCAGCCCTTTGGGAGGGGCCCAACATTTT
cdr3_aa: CASSPLGGAQHF

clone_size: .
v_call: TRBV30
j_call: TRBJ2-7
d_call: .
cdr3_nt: TGTGCCTGGAGTGTCGGCAGGGACGAGCAGTACTTC
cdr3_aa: CAWSVGRDEQYF

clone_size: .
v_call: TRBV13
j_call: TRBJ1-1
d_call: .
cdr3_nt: TGTGCCAGCAGCCTCTATAGCACTGAAGCTTTCTTT
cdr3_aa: CASSLYSTEAFF

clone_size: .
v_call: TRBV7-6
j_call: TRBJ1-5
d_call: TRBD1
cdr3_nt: TGTGCCAGCAGCCAGGGACAGGCCTCGAGGCCCCAGCATTTT
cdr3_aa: CASSQGQASRPQHF

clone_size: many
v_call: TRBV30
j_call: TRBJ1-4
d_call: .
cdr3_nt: TGTGCCTGGAGTGTGCTAAAGGAAAAACTGTTTTTT
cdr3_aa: CAWSVLKEKLFF

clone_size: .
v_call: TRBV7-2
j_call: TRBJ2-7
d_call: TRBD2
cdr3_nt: TGTGCCAGCAAAACTAGCGGGAGGTACTACGAGCAGTACTTC
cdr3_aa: CASKTSGRYYEQYF

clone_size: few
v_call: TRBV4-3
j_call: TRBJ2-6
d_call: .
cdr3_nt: TGCGCCAGCAGCCAAGAAGGAGTGGGAGAGTCTGGGGCCAACGTCCTGACTTTC
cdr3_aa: CASSQEGVGESGANVLTF

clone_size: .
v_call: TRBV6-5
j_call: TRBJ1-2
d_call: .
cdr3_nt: TGTGCCAGCAGTTCGCCACTAAGGGGCTACACCTTC
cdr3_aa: CASSSPLRGYTF

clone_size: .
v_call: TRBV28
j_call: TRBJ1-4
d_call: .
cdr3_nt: TGTGCCAGCAGTTTTGGCGGAGAAAAACTGTTTTTT
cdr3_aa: CASSFGGEKLFF